Described below is a single TCR beta chain sequence and its context. The sample is drawn from a study of blood T cell repertoires in COVID-19. Across the whole study: Acute and convalescent COVID-19 specimens originated in the United States, Italy and Spain. PBMCs, B-cell-depleted T cells, or T cells provided the cDNA or gDNA that made up the material.

Germline V lookup: CDR1 SGHVS, CDR2 FQNEAQ. There are 12 residues in the CDR3. Trimming took 5 bases from V and 10 from J; bases not matched to a gene: 7. In the authors' methods: Amplification of reference gene primers was used by the study to estimate nucleated cell counts. Data came from immunoSEQ multiplex PCR; TCRdb stores just in-frame clones and leaves some out. V and J calls and clone size follow that table, whereas D and trimming were derived from the DNA. Among some 180,000 clones listed, 75% to 80% were seen once. This receptor was taken from a woman in her 50s with active or convalescent COVID-19. Sequencing used peripheral blood. V and J are TRBV7-8 and TRBJ1-1; TRBD1 agrees at 7 bases. DNA of the CDR3: TGTGCCAGCAGCCATTCGCAGGGGGGAGCTTTCTTT. Translation: CASSHSQGGAFF.